Sequencing of this T cell receptor (beta chain) was carried out in a study of lung T cells in sarcoidosis with Löfgren's syndrome (TCRdb year 2017). About the investigation overall: Sarcoidosis was characterized as a granulomatous disease that is mostly pulmonary, in which CD4+ T cells accumulate in bronchoalveolar lavage fluid. The repertoire analyses focused on Löfgren's syndrome patients.

Sequenced on an Illumina MiSeq. TCRdb ran its own pipeline on the public reads, namely fastp trimming at Q25 and MiXCR clone calling, and kept in-frame beta chains. Entries that share a CDR3 protein sequence are merged under the most common genes and DNA. The sample records under 20,000 distinct CDR3 sequences, under 25% of which are singletons. The ten largest clones represent roughly 0.77% of the sample. Remarks on this clonotype: Its cognate antigen has yet to be identified. Given a much more abundant clone one base away, this may be a read error.

Overall study outcomes, separate from this receptor: TRAV12-1 and TRBV2 were reported as the most expanded V gene segments in Löfgren's syndrome patients compared with control subjects. Recognition of a sarcoidosis-associated antigen was only suggested; the antigen itself remained putative and unidentified. Multiple Lofgren's syndrome patients were reported to share TRAV12-1 and TRBV2 CDR3 motifs, a finding that suggests public CD4+ TCR repertoires. In alphabeta pairing analysis, TRAV12-1 preferentially paired with TRBV2, and these paired TCRs showed CDR3 homology.

The study profiled TCR repertoires of CD4+ T cells collected through bronchoalveolar lavage. The V end gives up 4 bases and the J end 1 base, leaving 11 bases in the junction not matched to a gene. From cysteine to phenylalanine, the CDR3 is 17 amino acids long. The DNA shown is the 51-base CDR3, in frame from base 1. From a lookup of the germline V gene, CDR1 and CDR2 are SGHRS and YFSETQ. The receptor was isolated from a human donor with sarcoidosis (Löfgren's syndrome or another form), or a control subject (not recorded which). The chain is encoded by TRBV5-1 joined to TRBJ1-5; 7 bases in between match TRBD1. The sample taken for sequencing was CD4+ T cells from bronchoalveolar lavage. In nucleotides, the sequence is TGCGCCAGCAGCCGAGCCCCCCGGGACAGAAGCAATCAGCCCCAGCATTTT. It specifies CASSRAPRDRSNQPQHF.